This TCR beta chain was found in a study of T-cell reconstitution after alpha-beta-depleted transplantation in children. This clonotype has at least ten counts. Germline lookup yields CDR1 LGHNA and CDR2 YNFKEQ. CDR3 length equals 17 residues. After removal of 4 bases from V and 0 bases from J, the junction contained 11 bases not matched to a gene. Preparation of the TCRbeta library used unique molecular identifiers. TCRdb analysed the PCR reads with MiXCR anew, one entry per CDR3 protein. Found here are approximately 640,000 distinct CDR3 sequences, approximately 17% of them singletons; the top ten hold about 1.1%.

Specimen: PBMCs from the stem cell graft donor, collected from the stem cell graft. This sequence joins TRBV4-2 and TRBJ2-5; 7 bases are shared with TRBD2. The source of this sequence is a human donor who donated a stem cell graft to a child with acute myeloid leukemia. The CDR3 loop is CASSPPASGAYQETQYF. The CDR3 region has the DNA TGTGCCAGCAGCCCTCCGGCTAGCGGAGCGTACCAAGAGACCCAGTACTTC.